This TCR beta chain was recovered during a study of CD8+ T cells in alopecia areata (dated by TCRdb to the late 2010s). Regarding the study in general: Treated patients were enrolled in an open-label pilot trial of oral tofacitinib at 5 to 10 mg twice daily for moderate-to-severe alopecia areata. Tofacitinib was administered for 6 to 18 months, and 6 months of follow-up off drug were then conducted to assess delayed response and recurrence. The study used high-throughput TCRbeta sequencing to examine T cell clonal expansion in alopecia areata, in both the C3H/HeJ mouse model and human patients. Human TCRbeta sequencing covered scalp tissue and sorted CD4+ and CD8+ peripheral blood T cells from patchy and totalis/universalis alopecia areata patients and healthy controls. Biopsies were taken from tofacitinib-treated patients at baseline and at 4 and 24 weeks of treatment, and a later scalp biopsy was taken in several of the tofacitinib-treated patients. Scalp clonality was compared across normal scalp (n=4), patchy alopecia areata scalp (n=8), and alopecia totalis/universalis scalp (n=8). RNA was obtained with the PAXgene miRNA kit for fixed scalp, the miRNeasy kit for PBMCs, and the RNeasy kit for mouse skin. TCRbeta CDR3 regions were amplified by immunoSEQ multiplex PCR using 35 Vbeta forward and 13 Jbeta reverse primers. Summary of the overall study and its limitations: Higher clonality and more expanded CD8+ clones were observed in lesional scalp than in normal scalp, particularly in alopecia totalis/universalis, a finding suggestive of antigenic drive. Unlike mouse skin, where gammadelta T cells dominate, normal human skin contains resident alphabeta T cells that get sequenced too, which complicates analysis of the scalp TCR repertoire. TCR sequences shared between patients were less clear than in mice, possibly partly because of HLA diversity in the patient population.

Of note for this clone: No antigen is known for it. No qualities accompany the bases; no much larger clone lies one base away.

Receptors were amplified or captured by the immunoSEQ multiplex PCR assay. RNA was extracted from all samples and reverse transcribed into cDNA, which served as template for TCR sequencing. First-strand cDNA was synthesized with SuperScript III using a 2:1 mix of oligo-dT and random hexamers. Amplification bias was assessed with a synthetic immune receptor repertoire, and residual bias was removed computationally. In the paper's pipeline: After raw reads were preprocessed to remove errors, the CDR3 was defined following IMGT conventions as running from the conserved cysteine to phenylalanine. Clonality was computed by normalizing Shannon entropy by log2 of the number of productive unique TCRs and subtracting the result from 1. Scalp TCRbeta sequences were cross-referenced with sorted blood CD4 and CD8 repertoires so that the CD4 or CD8 identity of scalp clones could be inferred. TCRdb limited this immuneACCESS table to in-frame rearrangements with V and J called. A share of clones is missing; checked studies link under half to unresolved V genes, and the rest is unexplained. D and trimming were read from the DNA, whereas the V and J calls and clone size are those reported in that table. The sample table lists 150,000 or so clones, 85% to 90% of them with a count of one. Over 13% of the sample belongs to the ten largest clones.

The sample's time point label, in plain terms: baseline before oral tofacitinib. From alopecia areata patients, peripheral blood was collected along with lesional scalp punch biopsies. PBMCs were separated by density centrifugation and stained for CD3, CD4 and CD8, after which CD4+ and CD8+ T cells were sorted on a FACSAria. Measured from the cysteine to the phenylalanine, the CDR3 is 14 residues long. The DNA shown is the 42-base CDR3, in frame from base 1. The germline V gene (reference sequence) gives CDR1 as SEHNR and CDR2 as FQNEAQ. A distance of 9 bases separates the germline ends of V and J, which lose 5 bases and 0 bases respectively.

The source is a human donor with alopecia areata. The rearrangement combines TRBV7-9 with TRBJ2-3; no confident D gene assignment can be made. The sequencing used CD8+ T cells sorted from blood, collected at week 0. DNA sequence: TGTGCCAGCAGCCACCGCGACAGCACAGATACGCAGTATTTT. Translation gives CASSHRDSTDTQYF. Joined to the reference TRBV7-9 and TRBJ2-3 proteins, this CDR3 gives the full variable domain: DTGVSQNPRHKITKRGQNVTFRCDPISEHNRLYWYRQTLGQGPEFLTYFQNEAQLEKSRLLSDRFSAERPKGSFSTLEIQRTEQGDSAMYLCASSHRDSTDTQYFGPGTRLTVL.